Listed below are T cell receptor beta chains from one sample, sequenced in a study of cytomegalovirus exposure and HLA in healthy donors. Clones were read by immunoSEQ multiplex PCR, and TCRdb kept only the in-frame ones, dropping some. Of 150,000 to 250,000 clones in the sample, 70% to 80% were seen once. Sequencing was carried out using PBMCs. The receptors here all came from a girl aged 10-17 years in good health and CMV-seropositive. CDR3s include the opening cysteine and the closing phenylalanine or tryptophan. D genes are given only for firm matches. Size is omitted from some rows. Given values are once, few, many or a class for expanded clones.

v_call	j_call	d_call	clone_size	cdr3_aa	cdr3_nt
TRBV5-1	TRBJ1-2	NA	NA	CASSSEENHGYTF	TGCGCCAGCAGCTCGGAGGAGAACCATGGCTACACCTTC
TRBV12-5	TRBJ2-1	NA	NA	CASDQGGPSSYNEQFF	TGTGCTAGTGACCAAGGGGGACCGAGCTCCTACAATGAGCAGTTCTTC
TRBV15	TRBJ1-6	NA	NA	CATSRDRTVSNSPLHF	TGTGCCACCAGCAGAGATAGGACAGTCTCAAATTCACCCCTCCACTTT
TRBV4-2	TRBJ2-1	TRBD2	NA	CASSQDLGRPNEQFF	TGTGCCAGCAGCCAAGACCTCGGGAGGCCCAATGAGCAGTTCTTC
TRBV15	TRBJ1-1	NA	NA	CATSRDVRGDTEAFF	TGTGCCACCAGCAGAGATGTTAGGGGCGATACTGAAGCTTTCTTT
TRBV13	TRBJ2-2	NA	NA	CASSSDMVNTGELFF	TGTGCCAGCAGCTCAGATATGGTGAACACCGGGGAGCTGTTTTTT
TRBV13	TRBJ1-1	NA	NA	CASSLSWAGMNTEAFF	TGTGCCAGCAGCTTAAGTTGGGCAGGAATGAACACTGAAGCTTTCTTT
TRBV7-2	TRBJ2-2	TRBD2	once	CASSSGLAGGTGELFF	TGTGCCAGCAGCTCAGGACTAGCGGGGGGAACCGGGGAGCTGTTTTTT
TRBV10-3	TRBJ1-1	NA	NA	CAISESGGSNTEAFF	TGTGCCATCAGTGAGTCGGGAGGGAGCAACACTGAAGCTTTCTTT
TRBV6-6	TRBJ1-5	NA	few	CASRKQGDSNQPQHF	TGTGCCAGCAGAAAACAGGGCGATAGCAATCAGCCCCAGCATTTT
TRBV15	TRBJ2-5	NA	NA	CATSRARQETQYF	TGTGCCACCAGCAGAGCCCGGCAAGAGACCCAGTACTTC
TRBV12-5	TRBJ2-2	NA	NA	CASGLVGGNTGELFF	TGTGCTAGTGGTTTGGTAGGAGGGAACACCGGGGAGCTGTTTTTT
TRBV7-9	TRBJ1-1	NA	NA	CASSLQENTEAFF	TGTGCCAGCAGCTTACAGGAGAACACTGAAGCTTTCTTT
TRBV6-5	TRBJ1-2	NA	NA	CASRRQDKPYTF	TGTGCCAGCAGACGACAGGACAAGCCTTACACCTTC
TRBV19	TRBJ2-1	TRBD1	NA	CASSIGTGSSYNEQFF	TGTGCCAGTAGTATAGGGACAGGGAGCTCCTACAATGAGCAGTTCTTC
TRBV5-1	TRBJ2-2	TRBD2	once	CASSLLAGDNTGELFF	TGCGCCAGCAGCTTGTTAGCGGGGGACAACACCGGGGAGCTGTTTTTT
TRBV27	TRBJ2-7	TRBD1	NA	CASSSGTVFYEQYF	TGTGCCAGCAGCTCCGGGACAGTGTTCTACGAGCAGTACTTC
TRBV25-1	TRBJ1-2	NA	NA	CASSEGGGEVYYGYTF	TGTGCCAGCAGTGAAGGTGGCGGGGAAGTCTACTATGGCTACACCTTC
TRBV5-1	TRBJ2-7	NA	NA	CASSLAPGAYEQYF	TGCGCCAGCAGCTTGGCCCCAGGGGCCTACGAGCAGTACTTC
TRBV7-7	TRBJ2-1	TRBD2	NA	CASSLNLPLAGGPYNEQFF	TGTGCCAGCAGCTTAAACCTCCCACTAGCGGGGGGGCCCTACAATGAGCAGTTCTTC
TRBV9	TRBJ2-7	TRBD2	NA	CASGGGGEQYF	TGTGCCAGCGGCGGGGGAGGCGAGCAGTACTTC
TRBV5-5	TRBJ2-7	NA	NA	CASSLGGLYEQYF	TGTGCCAGCAGCTTGGGAGGGCTCTACGAGCAGTACTTC
TRBV6-5	TRBJ1-1	NA	NA	CASRETGLGTEAFF	TGTGCCAGCAGAGAAACAGGGTTGGGCACTGAAGCTTTCTTT
TRBV14	TRBJ2-7	NA	NA	CASSHVNEQYF	TGTGCCAGCAGCCATGTCAATGAGCAGTACTTC
TRBV28	TRBJ2-3	TRBD2	few	CASRQGLAGGADTQYF	TGTGCCAGCAGACAAGGACTAGCGGGGGGGGCAGATACGCAGTATTTT
TRBV5-4	TRBJ1-1	TRBD1	NA	CASGQGLGNTEAFF	TGTGCCAGCGGACAGGGTCTTGGGAACACTGAAGCTTTCTTT
TRBV12-5	TRBJ1-5	NA	once	CASGFGGASGNQPQHF	TGTGCTAGTGGTTTTGGGGGGGCTTCGGGCAATCAGCCCCAGCATTTT
TRBV9	TRBJ1-1	TRBD1	NA	CASSVGEDRSRLAEAFF	TGTGCCAGCAGCGTAGGGGAGGACAGGTCAAGGCTGGCCGAAGCTTTCTTT
TRBV10-1	TRBJ1-2	NA	NA	CASSDRAYGYTF	TGCGCCAGCAGTGACAGGGCCTATGGCTACACCTTC
TRBV12-5	TRBJ1-1	NA	once	CASGLGAAEAFF	TGTGCTAGTGGTTTGGGGGCCGCTGAAGCTTTCTTT
TRBV10-3	TRBJ2-7	NA	once	CAISDYGEQYF	TGTGCCATCAGCGACTATGGCGAGCAGTACTTC
TRBV11-3	TRBJ2-1	TRBD1	NA	CASSFGQGPNEQFF	TGTGCCAGCAGTTTCGGACAGGGGCCCAATGAGCAGTTCTTC
TRBV4-2	TRBJ1-1	TRBD1	NA	CASSQGGQGNTEAFF	TGTGCCAGCAGCCAAGGGGGACAGGGGAACACTGAAGCTTTCTTT
TRBV5-1	TRBJ2-1	TRBD2	NA	CASSFSPGLAGSSYNEQFF	TGCGCCAGCAGCTTCTCCCCGGGACTAGCGGGCAGCTCCTACAATGAGCAGTTCTTC
TRBV2	TRBJ1-6	NA	few	CASSEAYFGNSPLHF	TGTGCCAGCAGTGAAGCTTATTTCGGTAATTCACCCCTCCACTTT
TRBV29-1	TRBJ2-3	NA	once	CSLNRDSVADTQYF	TGCAGCCTCAACCGGGACTCAGTGGCAGATACGCAGTATTTT
TRBV18	TRBJ1-6	NA	NA	CASSPASPDNSPLHF	TGTGCCAGCTCACCGGCCTCGCCAGATAATTCACCCCTCCACTTT
TRBV5-6	TRBJ1-5	NA	few	CASSSEAGDQPQHF	TGTGCCAGCAGCTCGGAGGCAGGGGATCAGCCCCAGCATTTT
TRBV19	TRBJ2-2	NA	NA	CASSIQTGELFF	TGTGCCAGTAGTATTCAGACCGGGGAGCTGTTTTTT
TRBV7-9	TRBJ2-2	TRBD1	NA	CASSPGRDRGAGELFF	TGTGCCAGCAGCCCGGGCCGGGACAGGGGAGCCGGGGAGCTGTTTTTT
TRBV10-1	TRBJ1-4	NA	NA	CASSQVPGEKLFF	TGCGCCAGCAGCCAGGTCCCGGGGGAAAAACTGTTTTTT
TRBV10-2	TRBJ2-3	TRBD1	NA	CASKTGGADTQYF	TGCGCCAGCAAGACAGGGGGCGCGGATACGCAGTATTTT
TRBV7-8	TRBJ1-2	NA	NA	CASSLEEGNYGYTF	TGTGCCAGCAGCTTAGAGGAGGGTAACTATGGCTACACCTTC
TRBV7-9	TRBJ2-5	TRBD1	NA	CASNLGQEETQYF	TGTGCCAGCAACTTAGGACAGGAGGAGACCCAGTACTTC
TRBV10-2	TRBJ2-5	TRBD2	once	CASSGLAGFQETQYF	TGCGCCAGCAGCGGACTAGCGGGGTTCCAAGAGACCCAGTACTTC